The source of this T cell receptor beta chain is a study of cytomegalovirus exposure and HLA in healthy donors. Findings and limits, study-wide: There were a few CMV-associated chains whose specificity for CMV antigens was confirmed in vitro. The listing of roughly 160 TCR beta chains classed them as cytomegalovirus-associated.

In regard to this clone: The antigen remains unidentified.

The repertoire was sequenced with immunoSEQ multiplex PCR; TCRdb's copy has only in-frame clones and lacks some. The sample includes approximately 240,000 clones, around 90% of them seen just once. The donors were part of the 120-subject validation cohort, which stood apart from the roughly 700-subject first cohort. This sequence was found in a woman under 30 in good health and CMV-seronegative. What was sequenced was PBMCs.

The CDR3 DNA sequence: TGCGCCAGCAGACAGACAGGGACGAATTCACCCCTCCACTTT. Protein sequence: CASRQTGTNSPLHF. The chain combines TRBV10-2 with TRBJ1-6; 7 nucleotides align to TRBD1. The CDR3 runs 14 residues. CDR1 WSHSY and CDR2 SAAADI come from the germline V gene. J was trimmed by 7 bases and V by 6 bases; bases with no gene match: 6.